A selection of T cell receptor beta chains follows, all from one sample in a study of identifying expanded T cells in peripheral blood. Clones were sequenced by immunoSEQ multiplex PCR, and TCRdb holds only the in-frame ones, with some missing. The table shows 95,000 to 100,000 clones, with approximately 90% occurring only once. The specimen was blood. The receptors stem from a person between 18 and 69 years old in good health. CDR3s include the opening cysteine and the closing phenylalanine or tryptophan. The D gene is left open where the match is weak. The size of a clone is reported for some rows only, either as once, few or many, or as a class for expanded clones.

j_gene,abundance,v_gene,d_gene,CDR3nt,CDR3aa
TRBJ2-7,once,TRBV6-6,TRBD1,TGTGCCAGCAGAACATCGACAGGGTCGAACGAGCAGTACTTC,CASRTSTGSNEQYF
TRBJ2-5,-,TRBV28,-,TGTGCCAGCAGGTTTCAATTAAGAGAGACCCAGTACTTC,CASRFQLRETQYF
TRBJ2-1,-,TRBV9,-,TGTGCCAGCAGCGTGGATCGCCGGTATGAGCAGTTCTTC,CASSVDRRYEQFF
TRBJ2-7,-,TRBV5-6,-,TGTGCCAGCAGCTTGAGTACCAGGGGAGAGGGTTACGAGCAGTACTTC,CASSLSTRGEGYEQYF
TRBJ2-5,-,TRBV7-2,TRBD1,TGTGCCAGCAATCTACAGGGGCGGGAGACCCAGTACTTC,CASNLQGRETQYF
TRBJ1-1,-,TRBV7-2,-,TGTGCCAGCAGTTACTTTCACGGGGCCACTGAAGCTTTCTTT,CASSYFHGATEAFF
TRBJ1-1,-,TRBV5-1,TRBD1,TGCGCCAGCAGCGCAGACAGGGGTATCTGGCTTGCTGAAGCTTTCTTT,CASSADRGIWLAEAFF
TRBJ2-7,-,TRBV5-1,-,TGCGCCAGCAGCCAAAACTACGAGCAGTACTTC,CASSQNYEQYF
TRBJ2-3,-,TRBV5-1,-,TGCGCCAGCAGCTTGGGCGGTTACACAGATACGCAGTATTTT,CASSLGGYTDTQYF
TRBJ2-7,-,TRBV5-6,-,TGTGCCAGCAGTTACGGGACGGCGAGCGACGAGCAGTACTTC,CASSYGTASDEQYF
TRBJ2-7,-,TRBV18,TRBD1,TGTGCCAGCTCAACGCGACAGGGCGCTTACTACGAGCAGTACTTC,CASSTRQGAYYEQYF
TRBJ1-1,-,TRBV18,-,TGTGCCAGCTCGCGAAATAGGGATTCGAACACTGAAGCTTTCTTT,CASSRNRDSNTEAFF
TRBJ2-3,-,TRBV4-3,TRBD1,TGCGCCAGCAGCCCAGGGGGAGATACGCAGTATTTT,CASSPGGDTQYF
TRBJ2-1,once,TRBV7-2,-,TGTGCCAGCAGCTTTTCTTTTAATGAGCAGTTCTTC,CASSFSFNEQFF
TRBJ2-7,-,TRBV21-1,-,TGTGCCAGCAGCAAAGGGACAGGAAAATACGAGCAGTACTTC,CASSKGTGKYEQYF
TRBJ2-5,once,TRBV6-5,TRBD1,TGTGCCAGCAGTTACCAGGGACAGGGGGCCGAGACCCAGTACTTC,CASSYQGQGAETQYF
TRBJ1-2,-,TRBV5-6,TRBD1,TGTGCCAGCAGCTTGGACAGGGGGTTACCCTATGGCTACACCTTC,CASSLDRGLPYGYTF
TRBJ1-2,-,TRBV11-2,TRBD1,TGTGCCAGCAGCCCCCCCACGTCCGACAGGGCTAACTATGGCTACACCTTC,CASSPPTSDRANYGYTF
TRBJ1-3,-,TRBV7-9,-,TGTGCCAGCAGCCAAGATTGGACCTCTGGAAACACCATATATTTT,CASSQDWTSGNTIYF
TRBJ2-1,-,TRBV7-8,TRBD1,TGTGCCAGCAGCAGGGGACCGGGACAGAGCTACAATGAGCAGTTCTTC,CASSRGPGQSYNEQFF
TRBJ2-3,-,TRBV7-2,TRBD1,TGTGCCAGCAGCCCCGGACAGGGGCCAGATACGCAGTATTTT,CASSPGQGPDTQYF
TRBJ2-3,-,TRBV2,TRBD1,TGTGCCAGCACCCCGGGACAGTATGTCGGTACGCAGTATTTT,CASTPGQYVGTQYF
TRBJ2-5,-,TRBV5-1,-,TGCGCCAGCAGCCCCCCACATGAAGAGGGGGGCCGGGAGACCCAGTACTTC,CASSPPHEEGGRETQYF
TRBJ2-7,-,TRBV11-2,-,TGTGCCAGCAGCTTCGTCGACTACGAGCAGTACTTC,CASSFVDYEQYF
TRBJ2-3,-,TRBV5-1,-,TGCGCCAGCGACACAGGTGTTGATACGCAGTATTTT,CASDTGVDTQYF
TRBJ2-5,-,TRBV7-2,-,TGTGCCAGCAGCTTATCAAGTGCGAGAGAGACCCAGTACTTC,CASSLSSARETQYF
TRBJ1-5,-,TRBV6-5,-,TGTGCCAGCAGTTGGGGGTACAATCAGCCCCAGCATTTT,CASSWGYNQPQHF
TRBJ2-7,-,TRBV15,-,TGTGCCACCGGGACCAACTCCTACGAGCAGTACTTC,CATGTNSYEQYF
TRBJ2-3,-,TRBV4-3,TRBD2,TGCGCCAGCAGCCAAGGATCTAGCGGGTTTTCAGATACGCAGTATTTT,CASSQGSSGFSDTQYF
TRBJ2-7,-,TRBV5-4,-,TGTGCCAGCGCGGCGGGCCTAACCTACGAGCAGTACTTC,CASAAGLTYEQYF
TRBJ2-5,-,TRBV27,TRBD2,TGTGCCAGCAGTTCCGCTGGAACTAGCGAGCCGGAGACCCAGTACTTC,CASSSAGTSEPETQYF
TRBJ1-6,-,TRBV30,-,TGTGCCTGGAGTTCGGGGAATAATTCACCCCTCCACTTT,CAWSSGNNSPLHF
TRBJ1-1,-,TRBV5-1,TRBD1,TGCGCCAGCAGCTCGGAACCAGGGGGGAACACTGAAGCTTTCTTT,CASSSEPGGNTEAFF
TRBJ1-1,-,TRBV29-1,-,TGCAGCGTTGTCCCTGGTGGGGGGCATAACACTGAAGCTTTCTTT,CSVVPGGGHNTEAFF
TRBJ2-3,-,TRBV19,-,TGTGCCAGTTCCGGGACAAGCACAGATACGCAGTATTTT,CASSGTSTDTQYF
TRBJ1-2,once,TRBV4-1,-,TGCGCCAGCAGCCAAGAGGGGGTTGGAGATGGCTACACCTTC,CASSQEGVGDGYTF
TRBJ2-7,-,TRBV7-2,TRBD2,TGTGCCAGCAGCTTAGCGCTAGCGGGGGCTACGAGCCCCTACGAGCAGTACTTC,CASSLALAGATSPYEQYF
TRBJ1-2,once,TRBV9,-,TGTGCCAGCAGCGTAGGACCATACACCTCTAACTATGGCTACACCTTC,CASSVGPYTSNYGYTF
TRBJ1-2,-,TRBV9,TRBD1,TGTGCCAGTGGGACAGCCTATGGCTACACCTTC,CASGTAYGYTF
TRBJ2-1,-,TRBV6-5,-,TGTGCCAGCAGTTACAATGGGGCAGGGAATGAGCAGTTCTTC,CASSYNGAGNEQFF
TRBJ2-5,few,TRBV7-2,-,TGTGCCAGCAGCTTAACTCCCCCTAACAGCCAAGAGACCCAGTACTTC,CASSLTPPNSQETQYF
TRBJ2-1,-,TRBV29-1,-,TGCAGCGTTGAAACCTACAATGAGCAGTTCTTC,CSVETYNEQFF
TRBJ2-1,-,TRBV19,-,TGTGCCAGTAGTCCAACAGGGGGGGGCTACTACAATGAGCAGTTCTTC,CASSPTGGGYYNEQFF
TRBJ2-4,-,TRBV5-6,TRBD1,TGTGCCAGCAGTAACGGCGCCAGGGGGCTTGGCATTCAGTACTTC,CASSNGARGLGIQYF
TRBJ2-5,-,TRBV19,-,TGTGCCAGTAGTATTCGGGAAGGGCAAGAGACCCAGTACTTC,CASSIREGQETQYF
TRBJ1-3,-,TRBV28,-,TGTGCCAGCAGTTTATTACAGGGTGCTGGAAACACCATATATTTT,CASSLLQGAGNTIYF
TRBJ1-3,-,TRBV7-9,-,TGTGCCAGCAGCATCTGGCCTCGGCGGAGAGTCCTCTCTGGAAACACCATATATTTT,CASSIWPRRRVLSGNTIYF
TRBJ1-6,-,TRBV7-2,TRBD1,TGTGCCAGCAGCTCGACAGGGTTTAGATCACCCCTCCACTTT,CASSSTGFRSPLHF
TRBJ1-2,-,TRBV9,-,TGTGCCAGCAGCGTTGCCGGACATGCAGACTATGGCTACACCTTC,CASSVAGHADYGYTF
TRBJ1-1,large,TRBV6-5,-,TGTGCCAGCAGTTATAATACGGTCGGAGGGGGATCAGCTTTCTTT,CASSYNTVGGGSAFF
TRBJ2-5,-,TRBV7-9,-,TGTGCCAGCAGCTCCCGGATGGGGGGAAAGACCCAGTACTTC,CASSSRMGGKTQYF
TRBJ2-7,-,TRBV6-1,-,TGTGCCACCGAGCAAGGGTCGGATTCCTACGAGCAGTACTTC,CATEQGSDSYEQYF
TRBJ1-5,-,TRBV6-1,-,TGTGCCAGCACCCTGACAGGTTCGCAACAGCCCCAGCATTTT,CASTLTGSQQPQHF
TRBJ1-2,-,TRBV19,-,TGTGCCAGTAGCGCCTGGGATGGGGATCTTAACTATGGCTACACCTTC,CASSAWDGDLNYGYTF
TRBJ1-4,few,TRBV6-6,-,TGTGCCAGCAGTTACTCGACAGCCCAGAATGAAAAACTGTTTTTT,CASSYSTAQNEKLFF
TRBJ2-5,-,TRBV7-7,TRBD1,TGTGCCAGCAGCTCGATGGACAGGGGCCAAGAGACCCAGTACTTC,CASSSMDRGQETQYF
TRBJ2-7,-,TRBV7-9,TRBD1,TGTGCCAGCACCCGGGACAGACCTTACGAGCAGTACTTC,CASTRDRPYEQYF